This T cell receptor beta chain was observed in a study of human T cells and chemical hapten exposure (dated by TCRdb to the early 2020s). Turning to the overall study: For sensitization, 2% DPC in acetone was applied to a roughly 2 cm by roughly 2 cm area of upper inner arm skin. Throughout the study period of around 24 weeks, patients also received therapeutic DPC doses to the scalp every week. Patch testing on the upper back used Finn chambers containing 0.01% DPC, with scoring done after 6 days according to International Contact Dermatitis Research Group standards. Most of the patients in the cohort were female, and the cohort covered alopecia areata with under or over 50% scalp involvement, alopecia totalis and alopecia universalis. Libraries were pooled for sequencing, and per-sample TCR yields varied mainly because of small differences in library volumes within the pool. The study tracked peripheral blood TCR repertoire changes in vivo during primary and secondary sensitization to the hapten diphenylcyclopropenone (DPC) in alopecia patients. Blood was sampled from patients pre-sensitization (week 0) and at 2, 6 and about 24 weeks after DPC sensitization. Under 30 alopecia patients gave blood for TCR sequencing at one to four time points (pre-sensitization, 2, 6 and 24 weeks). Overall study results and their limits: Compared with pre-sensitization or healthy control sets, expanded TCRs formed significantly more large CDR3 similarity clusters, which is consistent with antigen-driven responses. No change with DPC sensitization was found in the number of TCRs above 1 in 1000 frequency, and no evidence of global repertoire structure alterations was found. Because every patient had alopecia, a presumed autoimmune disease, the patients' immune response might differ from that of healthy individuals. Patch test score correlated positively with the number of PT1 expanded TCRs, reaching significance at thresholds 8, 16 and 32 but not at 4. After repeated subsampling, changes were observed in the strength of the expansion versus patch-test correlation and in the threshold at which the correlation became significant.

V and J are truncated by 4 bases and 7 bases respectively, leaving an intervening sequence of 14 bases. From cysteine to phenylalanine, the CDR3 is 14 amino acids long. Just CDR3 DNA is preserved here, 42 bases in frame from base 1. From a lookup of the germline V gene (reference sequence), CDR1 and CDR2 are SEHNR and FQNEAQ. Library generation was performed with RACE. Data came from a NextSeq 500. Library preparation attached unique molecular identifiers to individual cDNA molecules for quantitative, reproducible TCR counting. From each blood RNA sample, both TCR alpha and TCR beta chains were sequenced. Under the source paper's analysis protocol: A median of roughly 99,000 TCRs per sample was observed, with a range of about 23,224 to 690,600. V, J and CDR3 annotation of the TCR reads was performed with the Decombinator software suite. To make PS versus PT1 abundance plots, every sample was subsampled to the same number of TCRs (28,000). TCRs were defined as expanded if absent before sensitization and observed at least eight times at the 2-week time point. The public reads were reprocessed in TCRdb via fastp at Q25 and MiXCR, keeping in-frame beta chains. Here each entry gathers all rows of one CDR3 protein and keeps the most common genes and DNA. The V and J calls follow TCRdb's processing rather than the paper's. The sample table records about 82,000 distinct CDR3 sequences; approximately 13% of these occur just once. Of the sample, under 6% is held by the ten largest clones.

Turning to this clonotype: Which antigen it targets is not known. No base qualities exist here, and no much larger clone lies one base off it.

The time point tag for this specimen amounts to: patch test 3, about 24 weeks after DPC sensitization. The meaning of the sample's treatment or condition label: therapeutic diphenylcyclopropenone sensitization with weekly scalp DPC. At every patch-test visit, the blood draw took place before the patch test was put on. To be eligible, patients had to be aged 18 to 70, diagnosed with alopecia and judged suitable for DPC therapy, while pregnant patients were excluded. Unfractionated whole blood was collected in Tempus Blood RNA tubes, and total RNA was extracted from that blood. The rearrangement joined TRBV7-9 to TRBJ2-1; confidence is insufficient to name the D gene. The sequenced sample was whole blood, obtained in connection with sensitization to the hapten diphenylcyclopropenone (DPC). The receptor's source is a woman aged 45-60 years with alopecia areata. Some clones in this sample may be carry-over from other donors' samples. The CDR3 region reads CASSSTERRNEQFF. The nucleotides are TGTGCCAGCAGCTCGACGGAGAGAAGGAATGAGCAGTTCTTC.